This TCR beta chain was sequenced in a study of OX40 agonist ivuxolimab in advanced cancers. Whole-study results and caveats: Among some nonresponders, normalized T-cell clonal expansion was also low.

The method was immunoSEQ multiplex PCR; TCRdb's version includes in-frame clones alone and lacks a portion of them. This table has 55,000 to 75,000 clones, roughly 80% appearing once. V gave up 1 base and J gave up 17 bases, with 14 bases separating them. The CDR3 covers 12 residues. CDR1 SEHNR and CDR2 FQNEAQ come from the germline V gene (reference sequence). As concerns this clone: What it recognizes is unknown.

The chain uses TRBV7-9 and TRBJ2-2; possible D gene TRBD1, 5 bases. The receptor comes from an adult with an advanced solid tumor such as melanoma, head and neck, liver or kidney cancer. This specimen consisted of CD4+ or CD8+ T cells sorted from blood, obtained in a trial of the OX40 agonist ivuxolimab. Written as DNA, the CDR3 is TGTGCCAGCAGCTTAGTAGGGGCCCACCTCTTTTTT. Protein: CASSLVGAHLFF.